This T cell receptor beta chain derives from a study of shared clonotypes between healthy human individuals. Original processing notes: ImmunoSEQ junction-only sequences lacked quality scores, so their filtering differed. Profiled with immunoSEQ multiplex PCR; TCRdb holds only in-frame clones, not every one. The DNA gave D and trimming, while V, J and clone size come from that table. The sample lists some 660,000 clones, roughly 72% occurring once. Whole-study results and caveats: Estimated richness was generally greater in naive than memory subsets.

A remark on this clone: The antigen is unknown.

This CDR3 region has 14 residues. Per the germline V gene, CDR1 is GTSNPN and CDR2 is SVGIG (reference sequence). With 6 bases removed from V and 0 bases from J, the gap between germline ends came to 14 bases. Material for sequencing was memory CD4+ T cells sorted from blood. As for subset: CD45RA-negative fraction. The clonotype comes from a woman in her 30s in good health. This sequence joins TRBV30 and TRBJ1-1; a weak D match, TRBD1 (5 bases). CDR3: CACRLGLMNTEAFF. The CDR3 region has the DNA TGTGCCTGTCGACTGGGGCTGATGAACACTGAAGCTTTCTTT.